These 15 T cell receptor beta chains originate from one sample sequenced in a study of T cells in Graves' hyperthyroidism and ophthalmopathy. There were TCR beta CDR3 regions amplified from RNA transcripts. A first-round RT-PCR of the TCR CDR3 used the HTBI primer set. A single record per CDR3 protein comes from TCRdb applying MiXCR to the multiplex PCR reads. In the table there are about 250,000 distinct CDR3 sequences, 20% to 25% of which are singletons. The specimen was blood. These receptors came from a man aged 25-45 years with Graves' ophthalmopathy.

The chain links TRBV6-1 to TRBJ1-3; perhaps TRBD1 as D (5 bases). CDR1 is MNHNS and CDR2 is SASEGT in the germline V gene. There are 14 residues in the CDR3. Trimming took off 6 bases at V and 4 bases at J, with 13 bases between the two ends. In DNA, the CDR3 is TGTGCCAGCAGCCGTCCCGGGACCGGAAACACCATATATTTT. Encoded protein: CASSRPGTGNTIYF.

Only a few counts were recorded for this clonotype. The chain combines TRBV13 with TRBJ1-1, with D perhaps matching TRBD1 (5 bases). Trimming removed 5 bases at V and 3 bases at J, with 16 bases between. The CDR3 has 15 amino acids. The germline CDR1 and CDR2 sequences are PRHDT and FYEKMQ (reference sequence). The CDR3 sequence: CASSAPGGVYTEAFF. In DNA, the CDR3 is TGTGCCAGCAGCGCCCCGGGGGGGGTGTACACTGAAGCTTTCTTT.

The genes are TRBV20-1 and TRBJ2-1, with TRBD2 matching 13 bases. V lost 5 bases to trimming and J lost 0 bases; unmatched junction nucleotides: 7. This CDR3 region has 17 residues. The germline V gene encodes CDR1 DFQATT and CDR2 SNEGSKA (reference sequence). CDR3 sequence (DNA): TGCAGTGCTTGGACTAGCGGGAGAAGAGGCTCCTACAATGAGCAGTTCTTC. It translates to CSAWTSGRRGSYNEQFF.

The V and J genes are TRBV10-3 and TRBJ2-7; 11 nucleotides match TRBD2. In germline, CDR1 is ENHRY, CDR2 SYGVKD. J gave up 5 bases and V 4 bases, and 4 bases lay outside the gene matches. This CDR3 is 14 amino acids long. CDR3 residues: CAISVTSGRNEQYF. CDR3 coding DNA: TGTGCCATCAGTGTAACTAGCGGGAGAAACGAGCAGTACTTC.

Ten or more counts support this clonotype. The chain is built from TRBV20-1 and TRBJ2-3, with 14 bases identical to TRBD2. Germline CDR1 reads DFQATT; CDR2 reads SNEGSKA (reference sequence). J lost 6 bases, V lost 5 bases, and 10 bases had no gene match. The CDR3 consists of 16 residues. The CDR3 DNA reads as TGCAGTGCTGGGGCCGGGACTAGCGGGAGTTACGATACGCAGTATTTT. It translates to CSAGAGTSGSYDTQYF.

A few counts support this clonotype. The chain couples TRBV18 to TRBJ2-5, with a possible D match to TRBD1 (6 bases). This CDR3 is 14 amino acids long. Germline V lookup: CDR1 KGHSH, CDR2 LQKENI. V was cut by 3 bases and J by 3 bases, with 11 bases left in between. The CDR3 protein is CASSPLDSKETQYF. The CDR3 region has the DNA TGTGCCAGCTCACCGCTGGACAGCAAAGAGACCCAGTACTTC.

There are a few counts of this clonotype. The junction shows a germline mismatch at one end, possibly a read error. The chain couples TRBV5-1 to TRBJ1-1, with TRBD1 matching 8 bases. From germline, CDR1 is SGHRS and CDR2 YFSETQ. The CDR3 runs 13 residues. This CDR3 reads CASSNWTGRLDIF. For the CDR3, the DNA is TGTGCCAGCAGCAACTGGACAGGGCGGCTTGACATCTTT.

This clonotype has more than one count but fewer than ten. The J gene is TRBJ2-6, the V gene TRBV12-3 or TRBV12-4; the D is unclear. This CDR3 has 12 amino acids. V gave up 7 bases and J gave up 2 bases, with 3 bases separating them. CDR3 protein: CASIAGANVLTF. CDR3 nucleotides: TGTGCCAGCATTGCTGGGGCCAACGTCCTGACTTTC.

This clonotype was seen repeatedly, ten times or more. This chain joins TRBV28 and TRBJ2-7; TRBD2 aligns across 7 bases. Per germline, CDR1 MDHEN and CDR2 SYDVKM. V shed 3 bases, J shed 4 bases, and the junction held 15 bases outside the gene matches. This CDR3 region has 17 residues. CDR3 amino acids: CASSLDRSGGRRYEQYF. The DNA of the CDR3 is TGTGCCAGCAGTTTGGACCGCTCTGGCGGGAGAAGGTACGAGCAGTACTTC.

This clonotype showed up just a few times. This chain's CDR3 is CASRHTPLTSGRSRYF. In DNA, the CDR3 is TGTGCCAGTAGGCATACTCCACTGACTAGCGGGAGGAGTCGGTACTTC. The chain recombines TRBV19 with TRBJ2-5; 13 bases align to TRBD2. V shed 6 bases and J 13 bases; nucleotides not matched to a gene: 17. CDR1 is LNHDA, CDR2 SQIVND, per germline (reference sequence). CDR3 length equals 16 residues.

This clonotype came up many times. The chain combines TRBV7-3 with TRBJ2-1, with 9 bases identical to TRBD2. The CDR3 loop spans 13 amino acids. V dropped 4 bases and J dropped 8; count of bases not matched to a gene: 3. Germline CDR1 is SGHTA and CDR2 is FQGTGA. The CDR3 DNA follows: TGTGCCAGCAGCTCGGGACTAGCCGATGAGCAGTTCTTC. Translation: CASSSGLADEQFF.

This clonotype was seen a few times. The chain combines TRBV19 with TRBJ2-3, with 11 bases identical to TRBD2. This CDR3 has 14 amino acids. With 8 bases clipped from V and 7 bases from J, the junction kept 8 bases outside the gene matches. Looked up from germline, CDR1 is LNHDA and CDR2 is SQIVND (reference sequence). In DNA form, the CDR3 reads TGTGCCAGTTCTAGGCTAGCGGGAGGTTATACGCAGTATTTT. It encodes CASSRLAGGYTQYF.

This clonotype was detected only a few times. The chain combines TRBV4-1 with TRBJ2-7; TRBD1 matches at 7 bases. Trimming cost V 3 bases and J 7 bases; bases outside gene matches: 0. This CDR3 has 11 amino acids. Per germline, CDR1 MGHRA and CDR2 YSYEKL. CDR3 sequence: CASSQGQEQYF. In DNA form, the CDR3 reads TGCGCCAGCAGCCAGGGACAGGAGCAGTACTTC.

V usage is TRBV6-1 and J usage is TRBJ2-7; 7 nucleotides agree with TRBD2. The length of the CDR3 is 15 residues. V gave up 7 bases and J gave up 6 bases; unmatched junction bases: 15. CDR1 MNHNS and CDR2 SASEGT come from the germline V gene. As DNA, the CDR3 is TGTGCCAGCACCATGTTGGCGGGAGACTTTAGCGAGCAGTACTTC. Translating gives CASTMLAGDFSEQYF.

About this clonotype: Just one base apart from a much larger clone, this may be a read error. CDR3 sequence: CASSLSTVKSYEQYF. Written as DNA, the CDR3 is TGTGCCAGCAGTTTATCCACCGTGAAGTCCTACGAGCAGTACTTC. This chain links TRBV9 with TRBJ2-7; no reliable D call. V lost 5 bases, J lost 1 base, and 16 bases lay in between. The CDR3 length is 15 residues. In germline, CDR1 is SGDLS, CDR2 YYNGEE.